These 2 T cell receptor beta chains were all obtained from the same sample, sequenced in a study of control samples from healthy donors and cancer patients. TCRdb's copy holds only in-frame clones and misses some; the assay was immunoSEQ multiplex PCR. The sample has about 99,000 clones, more than 85% seen once; the top ten hold approximately 19%. The material sequenced was PBMCs. The receptors shown here come from a man aged 55 to 70 with lung cancer.

This chain connects TRBV30 to TRBJ2-5; 7 bases match TRBD2. Germline CDR1 reads GTSNPN; CDR2 reads SVGIG (reference sequence). This CDR3 region has 14 residues. V lost 5 bases and J lost 2; bases outside the gene matches: 8. For the CDR3, the DNA is TGTGCCTGGCGAAGAACTAGCGCGCAAGAGACCCAGTACTTC. Translated, it gives CAWRRTSAQETQYF.

This clone occurred a few times. V is TRBV5-1 and J is TRBJ2-1, with TRBD2 matching 11 bases. Germline V lookup: CDR1 SGHRS, CDR2 YFSETQ. After removal of 7 bases from V and 3 bases from J, the junction contained 6 bases not matched to a gene. The CDR3 covers 15 residues. As DNA, the CDR3 is TGCGCCAGCTATAGCGGGGGGGCTCGCTACAATGAGCAGTTCTTC. It is translated as CASYSGGARYNEQFF.